This T cell receptor (beta chain) was sequenced in a study of CD8 T cells in ankylosing spondylitis. By sample share, this clonotype is medium-sized (0.01 to 0.1%). Antigen unknown. Study results and limitations: Disease-linked clones were reportedly significantly enriched in matched ankylosing spondylitis synovial fluid.

TCRdb redid the calling of the 5' RACE reads with MiXCR, one entry per CDR3 protein. The sample lists 25,000 to 30,000 distinct CDR3 sequences, around 5% seen once, with around 2% in the top ten. This CDR3 has 14 residues. Germline loops: CDR1 SGDLS, CDR2 YYNGEE. V lost 0 bases, J lost 0 bases, and 5 bases lay in between. The source material was blood, either unsorted or a sorted T cell fraction (not recorded which). The chain uses TRBV9 and TRBJ2-3; D not certain. This TCR was recovered from a female donor with ankylosing spondylitis or in good health (not recorded which). The CDR3 loop reads CASSVDPSTDTQYF. DNA for the CDR3: TGTGCCAGCAGCGTAGATCCAAGCACAGATACGCAGTATTTT.